These T cell receptor beta chains were read from a single sample in a study of blood T cells in healthy people across ages. TCRdb called the 5' RACE reads again in MiXCR, with one record for every CDR3 protein. The table lists 700,000 to 850,000 distinct CDR3 sequences, about 55% of them singletons. Sequenced input: blood. These receptors were taken from a man older than 75 in good health. CDR3s include the opening cysteine and the closing phenylalanine or tryptophan. The order of the fields is CDR3 protein, CDR3 DNA, clone size, V gene, D gene, J gene. A D gene is named only where the DNA matches it firmly. Clone size, where shown, is once, few, many, or a class for clones that have expanded.

CASSLGISAVFNEQYF | TGTGCCAGCAGCTTAGGGATTTCGGCGGTTTTTAACGAGCAGTACTTC | few | TRBV7-8 | - | TRBJ2-7
CSGRTSGNKHNEQFF | TGCAGCGGCCGGACTAGCGGGAACAAACACAATGAGCAGTTCTTC | many | TRBV29-1 | TRBD2 | TRBJ2-1
CASSLSLARHNEQYF | TGTGCCAGCAGCTTATCGCTAGCGAGACACAATGAGCAGTACTTC | - | TRBV7-9 | - | TRBJ2-5
CASSYRVLGETQYF | TGTGCCAGCAGCTACAGGGTCCTCGGGGAGACCCAGTACTTC | few | TRBV13 | - | TRBJ2-5
CASSPLHRSSSYEQYF | TGTGCCAGCAGCCCCCTCCATAGATCGAGCTCCTACGAGCAGTACTTC | - | TRBV3-1 | - | TRBJ2-7
CASSFVAALVGEQFF | TGTGCCAGCAGTTTTGTGGCGGCCCTAGTAGGAGAGCAGTTCTTC | - | TRBV6-2/TRBV6-3 | - | TRBJ2-1
CASSPSDRDTGSDYTF | TGTGCCAGCAGCCCAAGCGATCGGGACACCGGCTCGGACTACACCTTC | - | TRBV4-2 | - | TRBJ1-2
CASNKIRGAADYGYTF | TGTGCCAGCAACAAAATTAGGGGGGCGGCAGACTATGGCTACACCTTC | few | TRBV6-6 | - | TRBJ1-2
CSVVWGASSYEQYF | TGCAGCGTTGTGTGGGGGGCGAGCTCCTACGAGCAGTACTTC | - | TRBV29-1 | - | TRBJ2-7
CASLGSLNTEAFF | TGTGCCTCTTTAGGAAGTTTGAACACTGAAGCTTTCTTT | - | TRBV25-1 | - | TRBJ1-1
CASSPAGQGAYEQYF | TGCGCCAGCAGCCCCGCGGGACAGGGGGCCTACGAGCAGTACTTC | - | TRBV5-1 | TRBD1 | TRBJ2-7
CAISPAGGGTQYF | TGTGCCATCAGCCCCGCCGGGGGAGGGACCCAGTACTTC | - | TRBV10-3 | - | TRBJ2-5
CASSYGQGGTTNEKLFF | TGTGCCAGCAGCTACGGACAGGGGGGAACAACTAATGAAAAACTGTTTTTT | - | TRBV11-2 | TRBD1 | TRBJ1-4
CASSLRSRNPYNEQFF | TGTGCCAGCAGCTTACGAAGTCGAAATCCCTACAATGAGCAGTTCTTC | - | TRBV11-1 | - | TRBJ2-1
CASGLATGGTEAFF | TGTGCTAGTGGTTTGGCCACAGGAGGGACTGAAGCTTTCTTT | - | TRBV12-5 | - | TRBJ1-1
CASLDEKYEQYF | TGTGCCAGCTTGGACGAAAAGTACGAGCAGTACTTC | - | TRBV6-5 | - | TRBJ2-7
CASSSDKNTEAFF | TGTGCCAGCAGTTCGGACAAGAACACTGAAGCTTTCTTT | - | TRBV6-5 | - | TRBJ1-1
CSVEGATSGRRNERFF | TGCAGCGTTGAAGGAGCTACTAGCGGGAGGAGGAATGAGCGGTTCTTC | - | TRBV29-1 | TRBD2 | TRBJ2-1
CATSRAGTSGFYEQYF | TGTGCCACCAGCAGGGCCGGGACTAGCGGGTTCTACGAGCAGTACTTC | - | TRBV15 | TRBD2 | TRBJ2-7
CSARDGGRGSYNSPLHF | TGCAGTGCTAGAGATGGGGGGAGAGGCTCCTATAATTCACCCCTCCACTTT | few | TRBV20-1 | - | TRBJ1-6
CAISVSGTGDSEQYF | TGTGCCATCAGCGTTTCCGGGACAGGGGATTCCGAGCAGTACTTC | once | TRBV10-3 | TRBD1 | TRBJ2-7
CASSGGGGGNQPQHF | TGTGCCAGCAGCGGTGGTGGGGGGGGGAATCAGCCCCAGCATTTT | - | TRBV12-3/TRBV12-4 | - | TRBJ1-5
CASSFRDGEQYF | TGTGCCAGCAGTTTCCGAGACGGTGAGCAGTACTTC | few | TRBV27 | - | TRBJ2-5
CSAGGGTGVNAQHF | TGCAGTGCTGGAGGCGGGACAGGGGTTAATGCCCAGCATTTT | - | TRBV20-1 | TRBD1 | TRBJ1-5
CASSTQAGNYGYTF | TGTGCCAGCAGCACCCAGGCGGGGAACTATGGCTACACCTTC | few | TRBV7-2 | - | TRBJ1-2
CASSLGVLAGGGTQYF | TGTGCCAGCAGCTTGGGCGTCCTAGCGGGTGGGGGGACCCAGTACTTC | - | TRBV5-6 | TRBD2 | TRBJ2-5
CASSPRTSGYTF | TGTGCCAGCAGTCCTAGGACGAGCGGCTACACCTTC | once | TRBV12-3/TRBV12-4 | - | TRBJ1-2
CASSLTGEVRQETQYF | TGCGCCAGCAGCTTGACAGGCGAAGTGAGGCAAGAGACCCAGTACTTC | - | TRBV5-1 | - | TRBJ2-5
CASSLWSGYTGELFF | TGTGCCAGCAGCTTATGGAGTGGGTACACCGGGGAGCTGTTTTTT | - | TRBV7-2 | - | TRBJ2-2
CASSRTGSRQPQHF | TGTGCCAGCAGTCGCACGGGTTCCAGACAGCCCCAGCATTTT | few | TRBV12-3/TRBV12-4 | - | TRBJ1-5
CASRPTTAYEQYF | TGTGCCAGCAGGCCTACTACGGCCTACGAGCAGTACTTC | few | TRBV7-9 | - | TRBJ2-7
CASRTTALYGYTF | TGTGCCAGCAGAACGACAGCCCTCTATGGCTACACCTTC | - | TRBV5-6 | - | TRBJ1-2
CASSEARQGRIAKNIQYF | TGTGCCAGCAGTGAAGCTCGACAGGGGCGGATAGCCAAAAACATTCAGTACTTC | - | TRBV2 | TRBD1 | TRBJ2-4
CASRETGASGSYNEQFF | TGTGCCAGCAGGGAGACAGGGGCTAGCGGGTCTTACAATGAGCAGTTCTTC | - | TRBV7-2 | - | TRBJ2-1
CSASPAGGGSNQPQHF | TGCAGCGCTTCTCCCGCCGGTGGGGGAAGCAATCAGCCCCAGCATTTT | - | TRBV29-1 | - | TRBJ1-5
CASSPSGSTYEQYF | TGTGCCAGCAGTCCTAGCGGGTCGACCTACGAGCAGTACTTC | few | TRBV7-3 | TRBD2 | TRBJ2-7
CASGLVGSADEQFF | TGTGCTAGTGGTTTGGTAGGTAGCGCGGATGAGCAGTTCTTC | - | TRBV12-5 | - | TRBJ2-1
CASSLVGTSGLYEQYF | TGTGCCAGCAGTTTAGTGGGGACTAGCGGCCTCTACGAGCAGTACTTC | few | TRBV27 | TRBD2 | TRBJ2-7
CASSQDLVGVYGYTF | TGTGCCAGCAGCCAAGATTTAGTAGGGGTCTATGGCTACACCTTC | - | TRBV14 | - | TRBJ1-2
CAISESTEGEQYF | TGTGCCATCAGTGAGTCGACGGAGGGAGAGCAGTACTTC | - | TRBV10-3 | - | TRBJ2-5